The 23 T cell receptor beta chains below all came from one sample that was sequenced in a study of T cells in Graves' hyperthyroidism and ophthalmopathy. Researchers took RNA transcripts and amplified the TCR beta CDR3 regions from them. Carried out on the TCR CDR3, a first-round RT-PCR used the HTBI primer set. TCRdb re-called the multiplex PCR reads through MiXCR, storing one row per CDR3 protein. This table holds hundreds of thousands of distinct CDR3 sequences, around 13% found once. Sequencing used blood. Receptors were obtained from a woman in her 30s with Graves' hyperthyroidism that later progressed to Graves' ophthalmopathy.

J is TRBJ2-3 and V is TRBV9; tentatively, D is TRBD1 or TRBD2 (5 bases each). V was pared by 7 bases and J by 2 bases, with 14 bases between. Germline CDR1 is SGDLS and CDR2 is YYNGEE. The CDR3 has 14 amino acids. The CDR3 loop reads CASDRDGYTDTQYF. Written as DNA, the CDR3 is TGTGCCAGCGACCGGGACGGCTACACAGATACGCAGTATTTT. The full variable domain, its missing parts supplied by reference TRBV9 and TRBJ2-3, is DSGVTQTPKHLITATGQRVTLRCSPRSGDLSVYWYQQSLDQGLQFLIQYYNGEERAKGNILERFSAQQFPDLHSELNLSSLELGDSALYFCASDRDGYTDTQYFGPGTRLTVL.

In this sample, this clonotype turned up a few times. The chain combines TRBV9 with TRBJ2-2; 10 bases agree with TRBD1. The CDR3 runs to 16 residues. Per germline, CDR1 SGDLS and CDR2 YYNGEE. V dropped 0 bases and J dropped 4; count of bases not matched to a gene: 3. The CDR3 DNA is TGTGCCAGCAGCGTAGGACAGGGGGCACGCACCGGGGAGCTGTTTTTT. Translating gives CASSVGQGARTGELFF.

As regards this clonotype: A much larger clone is a single base away; this may be a read error. The V gene is TRBV12-3 or TRBV12-4, the J gene TRBJ2-6; the D gene is possibly TRBD2 (7 bases). The CDR3 length is 15 residues. CDR3 bases: TGTGCCAGCAGTTTCGGGGGGCCTGGGGCCAACGTCCCGACTTTC. Residues: CASSFGGPGANVPTF.

This clonotype was seen many times. J is TRBJ2-3 and V is TRBV7-2, with D possibly being TRBD1 (5 bases). The CDR3 totals 15 residues. The germline gives CDR1 SGHTA, CDR2 FQGNSA. Trimming stripped 1 base from V and 7 bases from J, with 15 bases between. The CDR3 nucleotides are TGTGCCAGCAGCTTAGGAGGTCAGGGCAGGAATACGCAGTATTTT. It encodes CASSLGGQGRNTQYF.

This clonotype was counted at least ten times. The V call is TRBV11-1, the J call TRBJ2-2; no clear D gene. Germline CDR1 SGHAT, CDR2 FQDESV (reference sequence). CDR3 length equals 11 residues. The ends were cut back, 3 bases at V and 7 bases at J, with 3 bases in the middle. CDR3 region: CASSLNGELFF. CDR3 bases: TGTGCCAGCAGCTTGAACGGGGAGCTGTTTTTT.

There are many counts of this clonotype. The rearrangement uses TRBV7-3 and TRBJ2-3; perhaps TRBD2 as D (6 bases). The V gene lost 3 bases and the J gene lost 1 base, with 11 bases spanning the gap. The CDR3 covers 15 residues. Per germline, CDR1 SGHTA and CDR2 FQGTGA. DNA of the CDR3: TGTGCCAGCAGCTTCCTGGGAGGAGGCACAGATACGCAGTATTTT. Translating gives CASSFLGGGTDTQYF. Supplemented by reference TRBV7-3 and TRBJ2-3, the full variable domain reads GAGVSQTPSNKVTEKGKYVELRCDPISGHTALYWYRQSLGQGPEFLIYFQGTGAADDSGLPNDRFFAVRPEGSVSTLKIQRTERGDSAVYLCASSFLGGGTDTQYFGPGTRLTVL.

This rearrangement joins TRBV4-1 to TRBJ1-1; D perhaps matches TRBD1 (5 bases). Germline loops: CDR1 MGHRA, CDR2 YSYEKL. V lost 2 bases, J lost 4 bases, and 11 bases lay in between. This CDR3 is 14 amino acids long. For the CDR3, the DNA is TGCGCCAGCAGCCAAACGGGGAGGGGCACTGAAGCTTTCTTT. Its translation: CASSQTGRGTEAFF.

In its sample, this clonotype was seen many times. The chain uses TRBV29-1 and TRBJ2-2; 7 nucleotides agree with TRBD2. This CDR3 is built from 15 residues. In germline, CDR1 is SQVTM, CDR2 ANQGSEA. J gave up 5 bases and V 3 bases, and 9 bases lay outside the gene matches. CDR3 sequence: CSVDFSTSTTGELFF. In DNA form, the CDR3 reads TGCAGCGTTGATTTTTCGACTAGCACAACCGGGGAGCTGTTTTTT.

The table lists this clonotype with many counts. J is TRBJ2-1 and V is TRBV12-3 or TRBV12-4; 9 nucleotides agree with TRBD2. V lost 1 base to trimming and J lost 3 bases; unmatched junction nucleotides: 1. The CDR3 contains 15 residues. CDR3: CASSLGTSDYNEQFF. For the CDR3, the DNA is TGTGCCAGCAGTTTAGGGACTAGCGACTACAATGAGCAGTTCTTC.

This clonotype was picked up many times. This chain joins TRBV18 and TRBJ2-1, with TRBD2 identical over 14 bases. V lost 8 bases and J lost 8; bases outside the gene matches: 8. Germline V gene sequence: CDR1 KGHSH, CDR2 LQKENI. The CDR3 length is 15 residues. The CDR3 region is CASSSGTSGSYEQFF. CDR3 nucleotide sequence: TGTGCCAGCAGCTCCGGGACTAGCGGGAGTTATGAGCAGTTCTTC. The whole variable domain, remainder taken from reference TRBV18 and TRBJ2-1, is NAGVMQNPRHLVRRRGQEARLRCSPMKGHSHVYWYRQLPEEGLKFMVYLQKENIIDESGMPKERFSAEFPKEGPSILRIQQVVRGDSAAYFCASSSGTSGSYEQFFGPGTRLTVL.

This clonotype was detected ten times or more. J is TRBJ2-2 and V is TRBV20-1; D gene uncertain. Trimming took 5 bases from V and 7 from J, leaving 20 bases between them. The CDR3 totals 15 residues. Germline CDR1 is DFQATT and CDR2 is SNEGSKA (reference sequence). The CDR3 loop reads CSAVLMRGVGGELFF. The CDR3, as DNA: TGCAGTGCTGTCCTTATGCGTGGGGTAGGCGGGGAGCTGTTTTTT.

This rearrangement joins TRBV10-3 to TRBJ1-5, with 9 bases fitting TRBD1. Looked up from germline, CDR1 is ENHRY and CDR2 is SYGVKD. The CDR3 length is 15 residues. V shed 2 bases and J 7 bases; nucleotides not matched to a gene: 6. Here the CDR3 reads CAISEGTGNGQPQHF. CDR3 DNA: TGTGCCATCAGTGAGGGGACAGGGAACGGGCAGCCCCAGCATTTT.

This clonotype appeared many times. The chain uses TRBV7-8 and TRBJ2-1, with 9 bases that match TRBD2. This CDR3 is built from 15 residues. Germline-derived CDR1 and CDR2 are SGHVS and FQNEAQ. V was pared by 5 bases and J by 10 bases, with 12 bases of the junction left unmatched. The CDR3 protein is CASSAASGEWREQFF. CDR3 coding DNA: TGTGCCAGCAGCGCCGCTAGCGGGGAGTGGAGGGAGCAGTTCTTC.

The chain combines TRBV11-3 with TRBJ2-7; 10 nucleotides line up with TRBD2. J lost 2 bases, V lost 4 bases, and 8 bases had no gene match. Germline CDR1 reads SGHNT; CDR2 reads YENEEA. This CDR3 is 16 amino acids long. The CDR3 DNA sequence: TGTGCCAGCAGCTCCATACTAGCGGGGAACCCCTACGAGCAGTACTTC. Amino acids: CASSSILAGNPYEQYF.

This clonotype was found many times. The gene calls are TRBV14 and TRBJ2-7, with 8 bases that match TRBD2. The CDR3 runs 15 residues. Per the germline V gene, CDR1 is SGHDN and CDR2 is FVKESK. Losses at the gene ends were 0 bases for V and 2 bases for J; bases not matched to a gene: 3. The CDR3 here is CASSQEAGRAYEQYF. CDR3 nucleotide sequence: TGTGCCAGCAGCCAAGAGGCCGGGAGGGCCTACGAGCAGTACTTC.

This sequence joins TRBV24-1 and TRBJ2-2, with 7 bases identical to TRBD1. Germline CDR1 reads KGHDR; CDR2 reads SFDVKD. There are 15 residues in the CDR3. Trimming cost V 4 bases and J 5 bases; bases outside gene matches: 6. The CDR3 DNA reads TGTGCCACCAGTGACTGGGGCAGGGGGACCGGGGAGCTGTTTTTT. This encodes CATSDWGRGTGELFF.

V and J are TRBV29-1 and TRBJ2-7; 10 bases align to TRBD1. The V segment lost 6 bases and the J segment 4 bases; nucleotides outside the gene matches: 9. Per germline, CDR1 SQVTM and CDR2 ANQGSEA. This CDR3 region has 14 residues. CDR3 in amino acids: CSVQGTGVGYEQYF. The CDR3 DNA follows: TGCAGCGTCCAAGGGACAGGGGTTGGGTACGAGCAGTACTTC.

The chain carries TRBV29-1 and TRBJ1-4, with unresolved D. The germline CDR1 and CDR2 sequences are SQVTM and ANQGSEA. With 7 bases removed from V and 4 bases from J, the gap between germline ends came to 10 bases. This CDR3 has 12 residues. DNA of the CDR3: TGCAGCGCCCGAACCATTAATGAAAAACTGTTTTTT. Amino acid sequence: CSARTINEKLFF.

V usage is TRBV6-1 and J usage is TRBJ2-2; 10 bases agree with TRBD2. V dropped 5 bases and J dropped 5; count of bases not matched to a gene: 11. CDR3 length: 17 residues. Per the germline V gene, CDR1 is MNHNS and CDR2 is SASEGT. This CDR3 reads CASSYLGLAEGTGELFF. CDR3 nucleotide sequence: TGTGCCAGCAGTTACCTCGGACTAGCGGAGGGGACCGGGGAGCTGTTTTTT.

This chain uses TRBV20-1 with TRBJ1-1; D unresolved. The CDR3 runs to 11 residues. Germline V gene lookup returns CDR1 DFQATT and CDR2 SNEGSKA (reference sequence). CDR3 amino acids: CSQAPAAEAFF. In DNA, the CDR3 is TGCAGCCAGGCTCCGGCGGCTGAAGCTTTCTTT.

This clonotype was counted only a few times. The chain is built from TRBV6-1 and TRBJ2-2; tentatively, D is TRBD2 (7 bases). The V end lost 6 bases, the J end lost 4 bases, and 18 bases lay between the germline ends. This CDR3 contains 16 residues. Per the germline V gene, CDR1 is MNHNS and CDR2 is SASEGT. CDR3 sequence: CASRGGQGLFTGELFF. DNA for the CDR3: TGTGCCAGCAGGGGAGGGCAGGGGCTTTTCACCGGGGAGCTGTTTTTT.

This sequence joins TRBV4-1 and TRBJ2-2; D tentatively reads TRBD1 or TRBD2 (6 bases each). The germline V gene encodes CDR1 MGHRA and CDR2 YSYEKL. The CDR3 is 17 residues long. The germline V and J ends were trimmed by 5 bases and 0 bases, with 16 bases remaining between them. CDR3 amino acids: CASSTWGAGANTGELFF. CDR3 coding DNA: TGCGCCAGCAGCACCTGGGGGGCCGGGGCGAACACCGGGGAGCTGTTTTTT.

This clonotype was seen just once. This may be a read error, as it is one base from a much larger clone. The chain joins TRBV5-8 to TRBJ2-3; 10 bases fit TRBD1. Trimming cost V 8 bases and J 8 bases; bases outside gene matches: 5. Germline V lookup: CDR1 SGHTS, CDR2 YDEGEE. CDR3 length: 12 residues. Here the CDR3 reads CASRQGAGTQYF. The DNA of the CDR3 is TGTGCCAGTAGACAGGGGGCAGGTACGCAGTATTTT.